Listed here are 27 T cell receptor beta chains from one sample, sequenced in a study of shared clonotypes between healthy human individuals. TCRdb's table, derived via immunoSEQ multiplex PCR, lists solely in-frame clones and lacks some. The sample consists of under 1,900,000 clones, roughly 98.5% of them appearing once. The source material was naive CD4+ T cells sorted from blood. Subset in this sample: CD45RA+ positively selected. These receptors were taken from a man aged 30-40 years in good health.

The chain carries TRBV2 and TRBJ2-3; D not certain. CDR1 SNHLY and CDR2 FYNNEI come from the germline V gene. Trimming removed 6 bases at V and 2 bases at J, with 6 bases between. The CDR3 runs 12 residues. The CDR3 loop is CASRVYTDTQYF. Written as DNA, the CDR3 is TGTGCCAGCAGGGTCTACACAGATACGCAGTATTTT.

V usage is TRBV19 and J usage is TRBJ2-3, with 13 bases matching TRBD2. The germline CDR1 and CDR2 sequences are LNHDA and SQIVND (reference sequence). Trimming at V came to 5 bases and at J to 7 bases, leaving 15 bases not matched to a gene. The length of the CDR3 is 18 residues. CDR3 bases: TGTGCCAGTAGTCCGACGCTGGGACTAGCGGGATTCGGAAATACGCAGTATTTT. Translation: CASSPTLGLAGFGNTQYF. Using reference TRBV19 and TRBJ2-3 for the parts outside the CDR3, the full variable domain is DGGITQSPKYLFRKEGQNVTLSCEQNLNHDAMYWYRQDPGQGLRLIYYSQIVNDFQKGDIAEGYSVSREKKESFPLTVTSAQKNPTAFYLCASSPTLGLAGFGNTQYFGPGTRLTVL.

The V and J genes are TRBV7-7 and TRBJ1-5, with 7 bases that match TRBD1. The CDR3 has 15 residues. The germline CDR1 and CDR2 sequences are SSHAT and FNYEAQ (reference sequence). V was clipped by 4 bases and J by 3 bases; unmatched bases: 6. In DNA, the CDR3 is TGTGCCAGCAGCTACCAGGGGGATGACAATCAGCCCCAGCATTTT. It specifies CASSYQGDDNQPQHF.

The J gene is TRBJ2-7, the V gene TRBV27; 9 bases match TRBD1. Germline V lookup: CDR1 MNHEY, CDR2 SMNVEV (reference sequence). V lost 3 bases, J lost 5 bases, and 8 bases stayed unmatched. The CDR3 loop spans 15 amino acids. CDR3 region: CASSFWDRDRNEQYF. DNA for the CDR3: TGTGCCAGCAGTTTCTGGGACAGGGATAGGAACGAGCAGTACTTC.

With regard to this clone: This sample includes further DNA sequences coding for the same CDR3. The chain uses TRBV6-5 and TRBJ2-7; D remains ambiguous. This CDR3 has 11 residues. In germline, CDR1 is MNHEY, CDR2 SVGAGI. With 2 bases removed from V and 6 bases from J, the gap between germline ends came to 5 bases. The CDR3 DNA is TGTGCCAGCAGTTACATAGGCGAGCAGTACTTC. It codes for CASSYIGEQYF.

The CDR3 loop is CASGERGSGSDIQYF. DNA for the CDR3: TGTGCCAGCGGAGAAAGGGGTAGCGGGAGTGACATTCAGTACTTC. The chain is built from TRBV19 and TRBJ2-4; TRBD2 agrees at 9 bases. The CDR3 spans 15 residues. The V and J ends lost 9 bases and 8 bases, in that order; junction bases with no gene match: 14. The V gene's germline CDR1 is LNHDA and CDR2 SQIVND (reference sequence).

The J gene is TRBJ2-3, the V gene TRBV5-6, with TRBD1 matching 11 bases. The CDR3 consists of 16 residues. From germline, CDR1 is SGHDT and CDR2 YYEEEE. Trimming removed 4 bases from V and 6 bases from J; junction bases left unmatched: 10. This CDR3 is CASSATGTGGFDTQYF. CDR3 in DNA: TGTGCCAGCAGCGCGACCGGGACAGGGGGATTCGATACGCAGTATTTT. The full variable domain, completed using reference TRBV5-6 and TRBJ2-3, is DAGVTQSPTHLIKTRGQQVTLRCSPKSGHDTVSWYQQALGQGPQFIFQYYEEEERQRGNFPDRFSGHQFPNYSSELNVNALLLGDSALYLCASSATGTGGFDTQYFGPGTRLTVL.

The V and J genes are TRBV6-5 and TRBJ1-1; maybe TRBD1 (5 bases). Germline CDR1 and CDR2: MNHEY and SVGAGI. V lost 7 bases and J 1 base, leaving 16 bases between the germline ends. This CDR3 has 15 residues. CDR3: CASIAGGMWNTEAFF. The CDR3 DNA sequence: TGTGCCAGCATCGCGGGGGGGATGTGGAACACTGAAGCTTTCTTT.

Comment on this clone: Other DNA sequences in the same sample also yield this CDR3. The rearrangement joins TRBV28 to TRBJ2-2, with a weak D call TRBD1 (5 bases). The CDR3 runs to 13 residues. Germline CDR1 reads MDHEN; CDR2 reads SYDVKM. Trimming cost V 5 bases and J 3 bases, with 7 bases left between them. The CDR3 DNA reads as TGTGCCAGCAGTCGCAGGGACACCGGGGAGCTGTTTTTT. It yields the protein CASSRRDTGELFF.

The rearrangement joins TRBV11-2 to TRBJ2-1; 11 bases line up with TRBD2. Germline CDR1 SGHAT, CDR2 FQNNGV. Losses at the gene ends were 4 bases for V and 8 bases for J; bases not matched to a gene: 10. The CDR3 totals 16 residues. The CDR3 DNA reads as TGTGCCAGCAGCTACTTAACTAGCGGGAGTGGGGATGAGCAGTTCTTC. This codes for CASSYLTSGSGDEQFF.

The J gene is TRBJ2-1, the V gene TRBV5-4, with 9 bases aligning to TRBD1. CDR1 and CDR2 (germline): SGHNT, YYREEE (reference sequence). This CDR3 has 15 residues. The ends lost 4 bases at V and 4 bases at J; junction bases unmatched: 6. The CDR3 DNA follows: TGTGCCAGCAGCCACCGGGACAGGGTTTACAATGAGCAGTTCTTC. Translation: CASSHRDRVYNEQFF.

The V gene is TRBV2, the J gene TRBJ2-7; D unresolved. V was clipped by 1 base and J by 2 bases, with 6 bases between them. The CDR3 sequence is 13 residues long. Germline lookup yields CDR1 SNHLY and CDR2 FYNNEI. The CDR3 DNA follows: TGTGCCAGCAGTGAAGTCCAGACCTACGAGCAGTACTTC. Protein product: CASSEVQTYEQYF.

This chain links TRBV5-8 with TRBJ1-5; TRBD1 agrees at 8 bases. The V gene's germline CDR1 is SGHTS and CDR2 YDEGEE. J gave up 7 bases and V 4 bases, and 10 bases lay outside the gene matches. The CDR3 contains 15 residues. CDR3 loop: CASSRPGGAGQPQHF. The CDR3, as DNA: TGTGCCAGCAGCCGCCCAGGGGGCGCAGGACAGCCCCAGCATTTT.

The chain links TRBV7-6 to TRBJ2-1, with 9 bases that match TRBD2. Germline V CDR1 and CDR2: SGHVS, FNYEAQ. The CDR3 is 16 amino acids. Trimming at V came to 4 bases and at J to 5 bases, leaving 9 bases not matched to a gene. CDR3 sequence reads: CASSSEAGGPNNEQFF. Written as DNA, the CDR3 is TGTGCCAGCAGCTCCGAAGCGGGAGGACCAAACAATGAGCAGTTCTTC.

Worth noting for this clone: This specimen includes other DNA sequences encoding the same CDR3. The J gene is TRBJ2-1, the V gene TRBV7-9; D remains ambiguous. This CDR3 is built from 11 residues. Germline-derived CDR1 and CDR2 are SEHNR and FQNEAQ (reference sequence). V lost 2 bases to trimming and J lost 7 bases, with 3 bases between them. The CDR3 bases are TGTGCCAGCAGCTTAAGAAATGAGCAGTTCTTC. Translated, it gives CASSLRNEQFF.

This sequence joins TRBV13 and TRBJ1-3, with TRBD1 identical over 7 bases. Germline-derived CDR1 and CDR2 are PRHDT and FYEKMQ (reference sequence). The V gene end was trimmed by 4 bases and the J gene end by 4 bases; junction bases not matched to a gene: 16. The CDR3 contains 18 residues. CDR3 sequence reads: CASSSTPFTGVVGNTIYF. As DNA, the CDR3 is TGTGCCAGCAGCTCAACTCCCTTTACAGGGGTGGTGGGAAACACCATATATTTT.

The chain's CDR3 is CASSVSSGGADEKLFF. DNA of the CDR3: TGTGCCAGCAGCGTATCCTCAGGAGGGGCGGATGAAAAACTGTTTTTT. J is TRBJ1-4 and V is TRBV9, with D possibly matching TRBD1 (5 bases). CDR3 size: 16 residues. CDR1 and CDR2 (germline): SGDLS, YYNGEE. With 1 base removed from V and 6 bases from J, the gap between germline ends came to 16 bases.

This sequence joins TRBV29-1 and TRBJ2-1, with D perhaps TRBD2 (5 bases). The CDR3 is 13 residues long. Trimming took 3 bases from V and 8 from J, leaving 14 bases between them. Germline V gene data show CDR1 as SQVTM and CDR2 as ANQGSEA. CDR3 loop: CSVEVPKRDEQFF. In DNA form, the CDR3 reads TGCAGCGTTGAGGTACCCAAGAGGGATGAGCAGTTCTTC.

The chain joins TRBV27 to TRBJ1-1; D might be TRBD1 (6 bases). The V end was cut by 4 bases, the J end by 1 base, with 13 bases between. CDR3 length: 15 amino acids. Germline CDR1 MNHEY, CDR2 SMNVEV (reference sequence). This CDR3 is CASSYSLQGNTEAFF. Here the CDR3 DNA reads TGTGCCAGCAGTTACTCCCTACAGGGGAACACTGAAGCTTTCTTT.

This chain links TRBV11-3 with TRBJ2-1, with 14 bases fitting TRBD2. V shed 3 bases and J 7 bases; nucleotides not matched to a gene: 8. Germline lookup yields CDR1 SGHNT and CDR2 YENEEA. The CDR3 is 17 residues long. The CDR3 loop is CASSFEAGTSGRNEQFF. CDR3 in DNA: TGTGCCAGCAGCTTTGAAGCCGGGACTAGCGGGAGAAATGAGCAGTTCTTC.

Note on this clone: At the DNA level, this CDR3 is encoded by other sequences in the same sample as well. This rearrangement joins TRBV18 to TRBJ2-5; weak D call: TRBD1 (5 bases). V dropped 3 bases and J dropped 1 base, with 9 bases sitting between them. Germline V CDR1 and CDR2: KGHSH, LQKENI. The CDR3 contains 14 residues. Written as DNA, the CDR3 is TGTGCCAGCTCACCTTTGGACACCCAAGAGACCCAGTACTTC. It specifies CASSPLDTQETQYF.

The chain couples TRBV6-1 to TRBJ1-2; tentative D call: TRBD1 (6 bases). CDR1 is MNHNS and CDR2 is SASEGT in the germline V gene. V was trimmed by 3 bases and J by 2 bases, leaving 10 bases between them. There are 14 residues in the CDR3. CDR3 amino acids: CASSENQGNYGYTF. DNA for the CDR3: TGTGCCAGCAGTGAGAACCAGGGGAACTATGGCTACACCTTC.

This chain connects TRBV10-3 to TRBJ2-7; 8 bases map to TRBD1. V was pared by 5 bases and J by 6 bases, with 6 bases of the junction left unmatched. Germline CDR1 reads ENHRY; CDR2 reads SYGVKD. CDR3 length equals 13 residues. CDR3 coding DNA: TGTGCCATCAGTCCGGGACAGGCGACCGAGCAGTACTTC. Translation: CAISPGQATEQYF.

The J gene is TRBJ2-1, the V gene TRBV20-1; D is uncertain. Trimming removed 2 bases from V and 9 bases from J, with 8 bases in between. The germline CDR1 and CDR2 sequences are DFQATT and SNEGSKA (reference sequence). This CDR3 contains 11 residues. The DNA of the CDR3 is TGCAGTGCTAGATCCCCTGCTGAGCAGTTCTTC. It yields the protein CSARSPAEQFF.

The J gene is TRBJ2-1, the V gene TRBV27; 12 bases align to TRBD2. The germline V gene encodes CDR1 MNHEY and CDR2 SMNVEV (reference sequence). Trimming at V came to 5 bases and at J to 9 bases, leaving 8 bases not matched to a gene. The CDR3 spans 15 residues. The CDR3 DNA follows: TGTGCCAGCAGTATCGAGACTAGCGGGAGAGGTGAGCAGTTCTTC. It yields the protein CASSIETSGRGEQFF.

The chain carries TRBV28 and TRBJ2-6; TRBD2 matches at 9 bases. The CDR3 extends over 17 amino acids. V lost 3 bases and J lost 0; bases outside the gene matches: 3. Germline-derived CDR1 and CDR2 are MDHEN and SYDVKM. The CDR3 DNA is TGTGCCAGCAGTTTCGGCGGGAGGGCCTCTGGGGCCAACGTCCTGACTTTC. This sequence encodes CASSFGGRASGANVLTF.

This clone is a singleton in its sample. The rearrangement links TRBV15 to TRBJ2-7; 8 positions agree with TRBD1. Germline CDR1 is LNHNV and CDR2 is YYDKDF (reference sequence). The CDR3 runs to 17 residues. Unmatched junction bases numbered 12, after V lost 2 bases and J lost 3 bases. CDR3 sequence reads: CATSRSYDRDRRYEQYF. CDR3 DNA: TGTGCCACCAGCAGATCCTACGACCGGGACAGGCGCTACGAGCAGTACTTC.